Presented here are 15 T cell receptor beta chains from one specimen sequenced in a study of cytomegalovirus exposure and HLA in healthy donors (dated by TCRdb to 2016 to 2017). The method was the immunoSEQ multiplex PCR assay. A mixture of 60 forward primers for TCR Vbeta segments and 13 reverse primers for TCR Jbeta segments was used in the multiplex PCR. The source is immuneACCESS, and TCRdb retained only in-frame sequences with V and J called. Part of the clones is not carried over; for the studies checked, unresolved V genes explain less than half of this, and the remainder is unexplained. The sample data list fewer than 150,000 clones, and over 70% of these were observed just once. Approximately 7% of the sample lies in the top ten. The source material was PBMCs. Receptors were obtained from a man aged 35 to 55 in good health and CMV-seropositive.

V and J are TRBV7-6 and TRBJ2-3, with D possibly being TRBD2 (6 bases). The CDR3 extends over 15 amino acids. Trimming stripped 5 bases from V and 2 bases from J, with 14 bases between. Germline assignment: CDR1 SGHVS and CDR2 FNYEAQ. The CDR3 protein is CASSPVGGNTDTQYF. CDR3 coding DNA: TGTGCCAGCAGCCCGGTGGGCGGGAACACAGATACGCAGTATTTT. The entire variable domain, with the rest obtained from reference TRBV7-6 and TRBJ2-3, is as follows: GAGVSQSPRYKVTKRGQDVALRCDPISGHVSLYWYRQALGQGPEFLTYFNYEAQQDKSGLPNDRFSAERPEGSISTLTIQRTEQRDSAMYRCASSPVGGNTDTQYFGPGTRLTVL.

V is TRBV10-2 and J is TRBJ2-5; 7 positions agree with TRBD1. The ends lost 6 bases at V and 4 bases at J; junction bases unmatched: 2. Germline V gene lookup returns CDR1 WSHSY and CDR2 SAAADI. This CDR3 is built from 12 residues. CDR3 DNA sequence: TGCGCCAGCAGCGGGACAGCAGAGACCCAGTACTTC. It is translated as CASSGTAETQYF.

This chain uses TRBV4-1 with TRBJ1-3; no clear D. The ends were cut back, 3 bases at V and 0 bases at J, with 15 bases in the middle. Germline V CDR1 and CDR2: MGHRA, YSYEKL. CDR3 length: 17 amino acids. CDR3 nucleotides: TGCGCCAGCAGCCAGGCACAGCATTCACTCTCTGGAAACACCATATATTTT. Protein sequence: CASSQAQHSLSGNTIYF.

This clone was observed a single time. V usage is TRBV5-1 and J usage is TRBJ2-2; weak D call: TRBD1 (6 bases). The V gene lost 2 bases and the J gene lost 0 bases, with 8 bases spanning the gap. This CDR3 spans 15 amino acids. Germline V gene data show CDR1 as SGHRS and CDR2 as YFSETQ. This chain's CDR3 is CASSLSGANTGELFF. Here the CDR3 DNA reads TGCGCCAGCAGCTTATCAGGGGCGAACACCGGGGAGCTGTTTTTT. Full variable domain (missing parts from reference TRBV5-1 and TRBJ2-2): KAGVTQTPRYLIKTRGQQVTLSCSPISGHRSVSWYQQTPGQGLQFLFEYFSETQRNKGNFPGRFSGRQFSNSRSEMNVSTLELGDSALYLCASSLSGANTGELFFGEGSRLTVL.

This chain connects TRBV2 to TRBJ2-1, with 13 positions matching TRBD2. J was trimmed by 8 bases and V by 4 bases; bases with no gene match: 17. The CDR3 length is 19 residues. CDR1 is SNHLY, CDR2 FYNNEI, per germline. The CDR3 protein is CASSAGLAGSAGVRDEQFF. The CDR3 nucleotides read TGTGCCAGCAGTGCGGGACTAGCGGGGTCCGCGGGGGTTAGGGATGAGCAGTTCTTC.

This chain uses TRBV19 with TRBJ2-1, with D hard to call. The CDR3 spans 13 residues. Trimming cost V 3 bases and J 1 base, with 4 bases left between them. From germline, CDR1 is LNHDA and CDR2 SQIVND (reference sequence). CDR3 DNA: TGTGCCAGTAGTATTAATTCCTACAATGAGCAGTTCTTC. Its translation is CASSINSYNEQFF.

The V gene is TRBV7-9, the J gene TRBJ2-3, with 7 bases that match TRBD2. V was pared by 4 bases and J by 0 bases, with 4 bases of the junction left unmatched. This CDR3 has 15 amino acids. Germline V gene sequence: CDR1 SEHNR, CDR2 FQNEAQ (reference sequence). The DNA for the CDR3 is TGTGCCAGCAGCTCCACGACTAGCAGCACAGATACGCAGTATTTT. This translates into CASSSTTSSTDTQYF.

For the CDR3, the DNA is TGTGCCAGCTCACAACCGGGACAGGGGGCAGTCGGGGAGCTGTTTTTT. Protein: CASSQPGQGAVGELFF. This chain links TRBV18 with TRBJ2-2; 12 bases align to TRBD1. Germline CDR1 reads KGHSH; CDR2 reads LQKENI. Trimming cost V 4 bases and J 7 bases; bases outside gene matches: 7. The CDR3 runs 16 residues.

The chain uses TRBV7-8 and TRBJ2-5; 10 bases are a match to TRBD1. The V and J ends lost 5 bases and 3 bases, in that order; junction bases with no gene match: 6. CDR3 length: 15 amino acids. Germline assignment: CDR1 SGHVS and CDR2 FQNEAQ. The CDR3 region has the DNA TGTGCCAGCAGCGCTCCGGGACAGGGGAAAGAGACCCAGTACTTC. This sequence encodes CASSAPGQGKETQYF.

This clone has a handful of counts. The rearrangement links TRBV9 to TRBJ2-5, with a weak D call TRBD2 (5 bases). The CDR3 totals 15 residues. The V gene's germline CDR1 is SGDLS and CDR2 YYNGEE. V dropped 0 bases and J dropped 2 bases, with 11 bases sitting between them. CDR3 sequence reads: CASSVAAGTQETQYF. CDR3 DNA sequence: TGTGCCAGCAGCGTAGCCGCGGGCACACAAGAGACCCAGTACTTC. The complete variable domain, with remaining parts taken from reference TRBV9 and TRBJ2-5, reads DSGVTQTPKHLITATGQRVTLRCSPRSGDLSVYWYQQSLDQGLQFLIQYYNGEERAKGNILERFSAQQFPDLHSELNLSSLELGDSALYFCASSVAAGTQETQYFGPGTRLLVL.

This chain uses TRBV7-2 with TRBJ1-2, with a possible D match to TRBD1 (5 bases). Trimming removed 5 bases at V and 6 bases at J, with 16 bases between. CDR3 length: 14 residues. The V gene's germline CDR1 is SGHTA and CDR2 FQGNSA. Written as DNA, the CDR3 is TGTGCCAGCAGCCCGACAGTAGGTAGTAATGGCTACACCTTC. This encodes CASSPTVGSNGYTF.

The V gene is TRBV27, the J gene TRBJ1-2; weak D call: TRBD1 (6 bases). The CDR3 totals 15 residues. The germline V gene encodes CDR1 MNHEY and CDR2 SMNVEV (reference sequence). V lost 0 bases, J lost 4 bases, and 12 bases lay in between. The CDR3 here is CASSLSGARIYGYTF. For the CDR3, the DNA is TGTGCCAGCAGTTTATCGGGGGCGCGGATCTATGGCTACACCTTC.

The chain has TRBV6-6 and TRBJ1-2; TRBD1 agrees at 7 bases. The CDR3 sequence is 14 residues long. Germline CDR1 reads MNHNY; CDR2 reads SVGAGI (reference sequence). The ends lost 5 bases at V and 4 bases at J; junction bases unmatched: 7. The CDR3 reads CASSLPGQSYGYTF. The CDR3 nucleotides read TGTGCCAGCAGTCTTCCGGGACAGTCCTATGGCTACACCTTC.

The CDR3 is CASSIDRPGGTEAFF. As DNA, the CDR3 is TGTGCCAGTAGTATAGATCGTCCGGGGGGCACTGAAGCTTTCTTT. This chain connects TRBV19 to TRBJ1-1; maybe TRBD1 (5 bases). Germline CDR1 LNHDA, CDR2 SQIVND (reference sequence). V dropped 0 bases and J dropped 4 bases, with 12 bases sitting between them. This CDR3 has 15 amino acids.

This clone occurred a few times. V usage is TRBV5-4 and J usage is TRBJ2-3, with 10 bases aligning to TRBD2. V lost 1 base and J lost 4; bases outside the gene matches: 3. Looked up from germline, CDR1 is SGHNT and CDR2 is YYREEE (reference sequence). The CDR3 spans 15 residues. The CDR3 spells CASSLRTSGADTQYF. The DNA for the CDR3 is TGTGCCAGCAGCTTGAGGACTAGCGGAGCAGATACGCAGTATTTT.